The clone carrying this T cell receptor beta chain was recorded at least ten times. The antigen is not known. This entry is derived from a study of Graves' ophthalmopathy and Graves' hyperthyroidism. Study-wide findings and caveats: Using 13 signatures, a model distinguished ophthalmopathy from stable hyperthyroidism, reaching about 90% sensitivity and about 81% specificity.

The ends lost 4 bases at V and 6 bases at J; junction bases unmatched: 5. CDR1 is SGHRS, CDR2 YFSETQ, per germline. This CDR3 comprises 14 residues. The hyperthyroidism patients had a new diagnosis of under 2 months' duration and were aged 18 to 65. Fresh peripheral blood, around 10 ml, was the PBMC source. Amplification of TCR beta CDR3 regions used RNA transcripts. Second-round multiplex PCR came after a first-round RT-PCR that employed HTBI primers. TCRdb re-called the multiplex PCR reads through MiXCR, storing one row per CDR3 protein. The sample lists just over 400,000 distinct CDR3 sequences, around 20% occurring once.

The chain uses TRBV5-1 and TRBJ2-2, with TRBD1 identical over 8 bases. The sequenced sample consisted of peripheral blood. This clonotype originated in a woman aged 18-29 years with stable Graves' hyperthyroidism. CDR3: CASSVDRAAGELFF. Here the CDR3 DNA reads TGCGCCAGCAGCGTGGACAGGGCTGCCGGGGAGCTGTTTTTT.